One and the same sample provided the 10 T cell receptor beta chains below, sequenced in a study of T cell changes during pregnancy in multiple sclerosis. Sequenced by immunoSEQ multiplex PCR; TCRdb stores in-frame clones only, minus some. The sample has tens of thousands of clones; roughly 92% are singletons. The sample consisted of peripheral blood, taken in the first trimester of pregnancy. All receptors derive from a female donor in good health, enrolled as a control in a pregnancy study.

This clone was recorded a few times. The chain uses TRBV7-2 and TRBJ1-5; 7 positions agree with TRBD1. This CDR3 spans 13 amino acids. CDR1 and CDR2 (germline): SGHTA, FQGNSA. The trim removed 5 bases at V and 4 bases at J, leaving 2 bases unmatched. CDR3 nucleotides: TGTGCCAGCAGCCAACAGGGGAATCAGCCCCAGCATTTT. Its protein product is CASSQQGNQPQHF.

The genes are TRBV27 and TRBJ2-3; 9 bases line up with TRBD2. Germline V lookup: CDR1 MNHEY, CDR2 SMNVEV (reference sequence). With 6 bases clipped from V and 0 bases from J, the junction kept 1 base outside the gene matches. The length of the CDR3 is 14 residues. The CDR3 here is CASSGLASTDTQYF. CDR3 DNA sequence: TGTGCCAGCAGCGGACTAGCGAGCACAGATACGCAGTATTTT.

As to this clone: One end of the junction fails to match germline, which may point to a read error. This chain uses TRBV29-1 with TRBJ2-7, with 8 nucleotides matching TRBD1. CDR3 size: 11 residues. CDR1 and CDR2 from the germline V gene are SQVTM and ANQGSEA. The CDR3 bases are TGCAGCGGTGAAACAGGGGGCGAGCAGTACTTC. This translates into CSGETGGEQYF.

V gene TRBV5-6 combines with J gene TRBJ1-2; D remains unclear. Germline CDR1 reads SGHDT; CDR2 reads YYEEEE. This CDR3 is 14 amino acids long. V dropped 3 bases and J dropped 8 bases, with 17 bases sitting between them. The CDR3 nucleotides are TGTGCCAGCAGCTATACTGTACGAGTGGAGGGCTACACCTTC. It specifies CASSYTVRVEGYTF.

The rearrangement joins TRBV29-1 to TRBJ1-1; 7 positions agree with TRBD1. Losses at the gene ends were 5 bases for V and 8 bases for J; bases not matched to a gene: 11. Germline CDR1 is SQVTM and CDR2 is ANQGSEA. This CDR3 region has 13 residues. The CDR3 DNA follows: TGCAGCGTTTCCCCCACAGGGGTAATCGAAGCTTTCTTT. Translated: CSVSPTGVIEAFF.

This chain joins TRBV5-5 and TRBJ1-4; possibly TRBD1 for D (6 bases). The V and J ends lost 4 bases and 9 bases respectively, with 19 bases between them. This CDR3 has 15 amino acids. Germline V CDR1 and CDR2: SGHKS, YYEKEE (reference sequence). CDR3 region: CASSTSTGSGQKLFF. CDR3 coding DNA: TGTGCCAGCAGCACCTCTACAGGGTCGGGACAAAAACTGTTTTTT.

This chain links TRBV5-1 with TRBJ2-5; TRBD1 might be the D (6 bases). This CDR3 has 15 amino acids. Germline lookup yields CDR1 SGHRS and CDR2 YFSETQ. V was pared by 3 bases and J by 2 bases, with 14 bases between. CDR3 nucleotide sequence: TGCGCCAGCAGCTGGGAAGGACAGTTACAAGAGACCCAGTACTTC. Protein product: CASSWEGQLQETQYF.

The CDR3 bases are TGTGCCAGCTCGAAACACAACACTGAAGCTTTCTTT. Translated: CASSKHNTEAFF. The V and J genes are TRBV28 and TRBJ1-1; D call uncertain. The ends were cut back, 8 bases at V and 2 bases at J, with 9 bases in the middle. There are 12 residues in the CDR3. Germline lookup yields CDR1 MDHEN and CDR2 SYDVKM.

This clone was seen a single time. The chain's CDR3 is CASSLVGSSYEQYF. CDR3 coding DNA: TGTGCCAGCAGTTTAGTGGGCAGCTCCTACGAGCAGTACTTC. The chain employs TRBV28 and TRBJ2-7; D is unclear. V lost 2 bases to trimming and J lost 0 bases, with 8 bases between them. The CDR3 spans 14 residues. CDR1 and CDR2 (germline): MDHEN, SYDVKM.

J is TRBJ1-1 and V is TRBV7-9, with unresolved D. The CDR3 extends over 15 amino acids. Germline lookup yields CDR1 SEHNR and CDR2 FQNEAQ (reference sequence). The V gene lost 1 base and the J gene lost 3 bases, with 12 bases spanning the gap. The CDR3 bases are TGTGCCAGCAGCTTAGTATCCGGGGTTTACACTGAAGCTTTCTTT. It encodes CASSLVSGVYTEAFF.